The clone carrying this T cell receptor (beta chain) was seen more than once but under ten times. Antigen: not known. The data originate from a study of CD8 T cells in ankylosing spondylitis. Study observations and caveats: Clones tied to disease were said to be significantly enriched in matched ankylosing spondylitis synovial fluid. A CD8+ phenotype characterized the disease-linked clones, which were relatively rare in peripheral blood.

The ends lost 6 bases at V and 10 bases at J; junction bases unmatched: 10. This CDR3 is built from 16 residues. From germline, CDR1 is MNHNS and CDR2 SASEGT. Making use of molecular barcodes, quantitative 5'-RACE generated TCR beta libraries. Via MiXCR, TCRdb re-called the 5' RACE reads, giving one row per CDR3 protein. The repertoire holds about 260,000 distinct CDR3 sequences, about 20% seen once, with roughly 8% in the top ten. Material for sequencing was blood, either unsorted or a sorted T cell fraction (not recorded which). This TCR came from a male donor with ankylosing spondylitis or in good health (not recorded which). V and J are TRBV6-1 and TRBJ2-1, with TRBD2 identical over 15 bases. The CDR3 reads CASRLRTSGGGLEQFF. CDR3 in DNA: TGTGCCAGCAGACTGCGGACTAGCGGGGGGGGTCTCGAGCAGTTCTTC.